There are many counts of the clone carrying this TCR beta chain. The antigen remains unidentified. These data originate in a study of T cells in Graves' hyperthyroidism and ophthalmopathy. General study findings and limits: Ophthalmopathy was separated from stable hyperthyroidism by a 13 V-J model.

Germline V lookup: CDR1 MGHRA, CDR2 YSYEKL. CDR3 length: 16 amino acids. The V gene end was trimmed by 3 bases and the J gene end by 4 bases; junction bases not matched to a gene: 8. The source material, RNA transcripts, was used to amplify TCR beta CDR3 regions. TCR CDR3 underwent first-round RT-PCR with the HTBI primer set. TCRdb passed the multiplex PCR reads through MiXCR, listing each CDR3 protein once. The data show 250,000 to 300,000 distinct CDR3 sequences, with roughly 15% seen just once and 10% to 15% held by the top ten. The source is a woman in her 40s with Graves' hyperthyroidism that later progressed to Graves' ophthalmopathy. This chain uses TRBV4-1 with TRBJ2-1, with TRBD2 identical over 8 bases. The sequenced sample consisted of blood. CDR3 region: CASSQSSGAEYNEQFF. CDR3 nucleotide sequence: TGCGCCAGCAGCCAGAGTAGCGGGGCAGAGTACAATGAGCAGTTCTTC.